Shown below are 29 T cell receptor beta chains from a single sample sequenced in a study of T-cell reconstitution after alpha-beta-depleted transplantation in children (dated by TCRdb to about 2016). The treatment or condition tag for this specimen amounts to: allogeneic hematopoietic cell transplantation with graft depleted of TCRalphabeta T cells and CD19 B cells. Receptor amplification or capture employed PCR. TCRdb records Illumina HiSeq 2500 as the sequencer. TCR library preparation used molecular barcoding, with unique molecular identifiers applied to normalize quantification of the TCRbeta repertoire. TCRdb trimmed public reads at Q25 via fastp, called clones via MiXCR and kept in-frame beta chains. Rows matching on CDR3 protein sequence are summarized as one entry with the most common DNA and genes. The sample table shows 700,000 to 850,000 distinct CDR3 sequences, and less than 20% are seen once. The ten largest clones represent around 5% of the sample.

This material consisted of PBMCs, mostly from graft donor cells, taken 360 days after TCRalphabeta/CD19-depleted stem cell transplant. These receptors were collected from a male patient younger than 18 who had a stem cell transplant for acute lymphoblastic leukemia, so the T cells may come from the graft donor.

The V and J genes are TRBV2 and TRBJ2-7; 8 bases fit TRBD1. Germline-derived CDR1 and CDR2 are SNHLY and FYNNEI. After removal of 6 bases from V and 3 bases from J, the junction contained 10 bases not matched to a gene. CDR3 length: 15 amino acids. The CDR3 bases are TGTGCCAGCAGACCCCAGGGGGCAGGCCTCTACGAGCAGTACTTC. Amino acid sequence: CASRPQGAGLYEQYF.

The rearrangement joins TRBV29-1 to TRBJ2-1; D remains ambiguous. The germline V gene encodes CDR1 SQVTM and CDR2 ANQGSEA. V dropped 4 bases and J dropped 15 bases, with 10 bases sitting between them. The CDR3 consists of 9 residues. The CDR3 DNA reads as TGCAGCGTTGGGGATAAACTGTTCTTC. This encodes CSVGDKLFF.

The sample holds a few counts of this clonotype. J is TRBJ1-1 and V is TRBV15; no clear D. The CDR3 covers 14 residues. The V gene lost 5 bases and the J gene lost 5 bases, with 15 bases spanning the gap. Germline V gene lookup returns CDR1 LNHNV and CDR2 YYDKDF (reference sequence). The DNA of the CDR3 is TGTGCCACCAGCGGAGGACGATTAAGGACTGAAGCTTTCTTT. Translation: CATSGGRLRTEAFF.

Here the CDR3 reads CASSLVIRELGNEQFF. For the CDR3, the DNA is TGCGCCAGCAGCTTGGTAATACGGGAGCTTGGCAATGAGCAGTTCTTC. The chain carries TRBV5-1 and TRBJ2-1; a weak D match, TRBD2 (6 bases). Germline CDR1 and CDR2: SGHRS and YFSETQ. This CDR3 is 16 amino acids long. The germline V and J ends were trimmed by 0 bases and 6 bases, with 16 bases remaining between them.

The sample holds many counts of this clonotype. This chain joins TRBV5-1 and TRBJ1-2, with D uncertain. CDR1 and CDR2 from the germline V gene are SGHRS and YFSETQ. V was cut by 7 bases and J by 3 bases, with 7 bases left in between. This CDR3 spans 11 amino acids. The CDR3 is CASRRDYGYTF. The CDR3 coding sequence is TGCGCCAGCCGACGAGACTATGGCTACACCTTC. The full variable domain, in which reference TRBV5-1 and TRBJ1-2 provide the parts outside the CDR3, is KAGVTQTPRYLIKTRGQQVTLSCSPISGHRSVSWYQQTPGQGLQFLFEYFSETQRNKGNFPGRFSGRQFSNSRSEMNVSTLELGDSALYLCASRRDYGYTFGSGTRLTVV.

There are many counts of this clonotype. V and J are TRBV12-3 or TRBV12-4 and TRBJ2-5, with a weak D call TRBD1 (5 bases). This CDR3 spans 14 amino acids. The V and J ends lost 6 bases and 1 base respectively, with 12 bases between them. The CDR3 here is CASSPAGIQETQYF. In nucleotides, the CDR3 is TGTGCCAGCAGCCCCGCAGGGATCCAAGAGACCCAGTACTTC.

In this sample, this clonotype turned up many times. J is TRBJ2-3 and V is TRBV12-3 or TRBV12-4; 7 bases agree with TRBD1. The CDR3 is made up of 15 amino acids. J lost 2 bases, V lost 2 bases, and 4 bases had no gene match. The CDR3 protein is CASSLRTGLTDTQYF. The CDR3 bases are TGTGCCAGCAGTTTAAGGACAGGCCTCACAGATACGCAGTATTTT.

V gene TRBV5-1 combines with J gene TRBJ2-4, with TRBD1 identical over 7 bases. CDR1 and CDR2 (germline): SGHRS, YFSETQ. The J segment lost 8 bases and the V segment lost 0 bases, leaving 11 bases of the junction unmatched. The CDR3 spans 16 residues. CDR3 coding DNA: TGCGCCAGCAGCTTGGGGTTAAGACAGGGCCAAGACATTCAGTACTTC. It yields the protein CASSLGLRQGQDIQYF.

This clonotype has just a few counts. This rearrangement joins TRBV7-2 to TRBJ2-7; 7 positions agree with TRBD1. This CDR3 is 16 amino acids long. Germline CDR1 and CDR2: SGHTA and FQGNSA. The trim removed 5 bases at V and 3 bases at J, leaving 13 bases unmatched. The CDR3 sequence: CASSVMGQSAGYEQYF. The CDR3, as DNA: TGTGCCAGCAGCGTAATGGGACAGTCCGCAGGCTACGAGCAGTACTTC.

This clonotype came up a few times. The rearrangement uses TRBV27 and TRBJ1-5, with D possibly being TRBD1 (6 bases). V lost 0 bases and J lost 7, with 13 bases in between. Germline CDR1 MNHEY, CDR2 SMNVEV (reference sequence). CDR3 length: 15 residues. The CDR3 nucleotides read TGTGCCAGCAGTTTATCGGATCTGGGGGGCCAGCCCCAGCATTTT. Protein product: CASSLSDLGGQPQHF.

This clonotype has more than one count but fewer than ten. This chain uses TRBV4-1 with TRBJ2-7, with D hard to call. Germline V gene lookup returns CDR1 MGHRA and CDR2 YSYEKL. The CDR3 is made up of 15 amino acids. Trimming removed 0 bases from V and 0 bases from J, with 9 bases in between. The CDR3: CASSQDQWGSYEQYF. The CDR3 DNA follows: TGCGCCAGCAGCCAAGATCAGTGGGGCTCCTACGAGCAGTACTTC.

There are a few counts of this clonotype. The genes are TRBV4-1 and TRBJ2-1; 15 bases line up with TRBD2. The CDR3 length is 18 residues. V shed 0 bases, J shed 4 bases, and the junction held 4 bases outside the gene matches. CDR1 is MGHRA, CDR2 YSYEKL, per germline. For the CDR3, the DNA is TGCGCCAGCAGCCAAGATCCCGGGACTAGCGGGAGGTACAATGAGCAGTTCTTC. Protein sequence: CASSQDPGTSGRYNEQFF.

The V gene is TRBV6-1, the J gene TRBJ2-6, with 9 bases matching TRBD2. The CDR3 runs 16 residues. Germline-derived CDR1 and CDR2 are MNHNS and SASEGT. In nucleotides, the CDR3 is TGTACCTCCAGTCGGCGGGAGGGAACAGGGGCCAACGTCCTGACTTTC. It is translated as CTSSRREGTGANVLTF.

The chain uses TRBV7-6 and TRBJ1-1; D unclear. The V end lost 4 bases, the J end lost 4 bases, and 16 bases lay between the germline ends. Germline lookup yields CDR1 SGHVS and CDR2 FNYEAQ. The CDR3 covers 15 residues. CDR3 sequence reads: CASSYTAGFGTEAFF. In DNA form, the CDR3 reads TGTGCCAGCAGCTATACTGCGGGGTTCGGCACTGAAGCTTTCTTT.

The chain carries TRBV10-2 and TRBJ2-4, with 8 bases identical to TRBD2. Trimming removed 6 bases from V and 7 bases from J; junction bases left unmatched: 8. CDR1 WSHSY and CDR2 SAAADI come from the germline V gene. The CDR3 contains 14 residues. CDR3 protein: CASSFGGAGNIQYF. For the CDR3, the DNA is TGCGCCAGCAGCTTCGGGGGGGCTGGGAACATTCAGTACTTC.

This clonotype was counted a few times. The chain carries TRBV14 and TRBJ2-3; D is ambiguous. Germline CDR1 and CDR2: SGHDN and FVKESK. The CDR3 sequence is 14 residues long. Trimming took off 5 bases at V and 6 bases at J, with 15 bases between the two ends. The CDR3: CASSFDLDDDTQYF. The CDR3, as DNA: TGTGCCAGCAGCTTCGACCTGGATGACGATACGCAGTATTTT.

In this sample, this clonotype turned up many times. The V call is TRBV2, the J call TRBJ2-1; a weak D match, TRBD2 (6 bases). The CDR3 consists of 12 residues. V lost 4 bases, J lost 7 bases, and 8 bases lay in between. The germline CDR1 and CDR2 sequences are SNHLY and FYNNEI. CDR3 amino acids: CASSVSGNEQFF. In DNA form, the CDR3 reads TGTGCCAGCAGTGTTAGCGGTAATGAGCAGTTCTTC.

V and J are TRBV18 and TRBJ1-5; 7 nucleotides match TRBD1. The germline CDR1 and CDR2 sequences are KGHSH and LQKENI. Losses at the gene ends were 9 bases for V and 3 bases for J; bases not matched to a gene: 5. The CDR3 sequence is 13 residues long. CDR3 DNA sequence: TGTGCCAGTGGACAGGCCATCAATCAGCCCCAGCATTTT. This encodes CASGQAINQPQHF.

This sequence joins TRBV5-1 and TRBJ2-1; tentative D call: TRBD2 (6 bases). The CDR3 sequence is 18 residues long. Per the germline V gene, CDR1 is SGHRS and CDR2 is YFSETQ. The V and J ends lost 5 bases and 0 bases respectively, with 21 bases between them. CDR3: CASSGKRAGTSSYNEQFF. In DNA, the CDR3 is TGCGCCAGCAGTGGGAAGCGGGCGGGTACGAGCTCCTACAATGAGCAGTTCTTC.

This clonotype appeared many times. The rearrangement joins TRBV12-3 or TRBV12-4 to TRBJ2-7; D gene uncertain. V was shortened by 3 bases and J by 9 bases, with 12 bases between the two germline ends. CDR3 length: 12 residues. The CDR3 region has the DNA TGTGCCAGCAGTTTGGCCGGCGGTGTGCAGTACTTC. It encodes CASSLAGGVQYF.

This clonotype has only a few counts. The chain is built from TRBV4-2 and TRBJ2-3; 12 nucleotides agree with TRBD2. This CDR3 comprises 17 residues. V lost 0 bases to trimming and J lost 8 bases; unmatched junction nucleotides: 9. Germline lookup yields CDR1 LGHNA and CDR2 YNFKEQ. DNA of the CDR3: TGTGCCAGCAGCCAAGAACTAACTAGCGGGAGGTCAGGTACGCAGTATTTT. Protein product: CASSQELTSGRSGTQYF.

This clonotype was seen at least ten times. The chain combines TRBV28 with TRBJ1-2; 8 bases are shared with TRBD1. The CDR3 consists of 14 residues. CDR1 is MDHEN and CDR2 is SYDVKM in the germline V gene. The V segment lost 6 bases and the J segment 2 bases; nucleotides outside the gene matches: 5. CDR3 nucleotide sequence: TGTGCCAGCAGACCCGGGGACAGGAACTATGGCTACACCTTC. Protein: CASRPGDRNYGYTF.

This clonotype was detected only a few times. This chain uses TRBV7-8 with TRBJ2-1; 8 positions match TRBD2. This CDR3 has 15 residues. V lost 5 bases to trimming and J lost 1 base; unmatched junction nucleotides: 4. CDR1 and CDR2 (germline): SGHVS, FQNEAQ. The CDR3 DNA follows: TGTGCCAGCAGCCCGGGACTAGAATCCTACAATGAGCAGTTCTTC. Translating gives CASSPGLESYNEQFF.

The chain recombines TRBV12-3 or TRBV12-4 with TRBJ2-1, with D tentatively TRBD2 (5 bases). With 6 bases removed from V and 1 base from J, the gap between germline ends came to 13 bases. The CDR3 runs 15 residues. CDR3 protein: CASRTDSFSYNEQFF. Written as DNA, the CDR3 is TGTGCCAGCAGAACGGACTCCTTTTCCTACAATGAGCAGTTCTTC.

The genes are TRBV5-1 and TRBJ2-7; D might be TRBD1 (6 bases). The germline gives CDR1 SGHRS, CDR2 YFSETQ. Trimming shortened V by 2 bases and J by 7 bases, and 13 bases separated the two germline ends. This CDR3 spans 13 amino acids. This CDR3 is CASSFYRVTEQYF. Written as DNA, the CDR3 is TGCGCCAGCAGCTTTTACAGGGTAACGGAGCAGTACTTC. Looking up the rest from reference TRBV5-1 and TRBJ2-7 gives the full variable domain: KAGVTQTPRYLIKTRGQQVTLSCSPISGHRSVSWYQQTPGQGLQFLFEYFSETQRNKGNFPGRFSGRQFSNSRSEMNVSTLELGDSALYLCASSFYRVTEQYFGPGTRLTVT.

This clonotype was seen repeatedly, ten times or more. The genes are TRBV5-1 and TRBJ2-1, with D uncertain. Trimming left V 6 bases short and J 2 bases short, with 15 bases between. CDR3 length: 15 amino acids. From germline, CDR1 is SGHRS and CDR2 YFSETQ. CDR3 sequence (DNA): TGCGCCAGCAAGAGATTGGATACACCCTACAATGAGCAGTTCTTC. This encodes CASKRLDTPYNEQFF.

This sequence joins TRBV9 and TRBJ1-1; D gene ambiguous. This CDR3 comprises 13 residues. V lost 6 bases, J lost 4 bases, and 13 bases lay in between. Per germline, CDR1 SGDLS and CDR2 YYNGEE. The CDR3, as DNA: TGTGCCAGCACCCTAATAGGAGGCACTGAAGCTTTCTTT. It translates to CASTLIGGTEAFF.

The V gene is TRBV12-3 or TRBV12-4, the J gene TRBJ2-3; TRBD2 matches at 8 bases. There are 15 residues in the CDR3. J gave up 10 bases and V 6 bases, and 15 bases lay outside the gene matches. In DNA form, the CDR3 reads TGTGCCAGCAGCGCCCCTAGCGGGTACCCCGGGGCGCAGTATTTT. Its translation is CASSAPSGYPGAQYF.

The J gene is TRBJ2-1, the V gene TRBV10-3; TRBD2 matches 7 bases. In germline, CDR1 is ENHRY, CDR2 SYGVKD. The CDR3 consists of 14 residues. The ends lost 5 bases at V and 5 bases at J; junction bases unmatched: 6. CDR3 loop: CAISLASGHNEQFF. The CDR3 DNA reads TGTGCCATCAGTTTGGCTAGCGGCCACAATGAGCAGTTCTTC.